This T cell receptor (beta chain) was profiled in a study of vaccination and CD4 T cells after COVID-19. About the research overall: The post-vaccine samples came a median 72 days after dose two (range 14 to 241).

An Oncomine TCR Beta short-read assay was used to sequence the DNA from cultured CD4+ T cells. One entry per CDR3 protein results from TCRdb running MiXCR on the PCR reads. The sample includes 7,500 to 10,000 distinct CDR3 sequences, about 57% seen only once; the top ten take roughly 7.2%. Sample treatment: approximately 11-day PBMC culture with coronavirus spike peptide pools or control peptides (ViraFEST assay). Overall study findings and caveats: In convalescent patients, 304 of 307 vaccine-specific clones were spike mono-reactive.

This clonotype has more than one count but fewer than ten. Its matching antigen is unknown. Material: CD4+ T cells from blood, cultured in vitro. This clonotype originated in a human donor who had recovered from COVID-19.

CDR3 residues: CASRQGGYVGGYTF. The CDR3 bases are TGTGCCAGCCGGCAGGGGGGCTATGTAGGTGGCTACACCTTC. This chain joins TRBV5-8 and TRBJ1-2, with TRBD1 identical over 7 bases. Trimming took 7 bases from V and 7 from J; bases not matched to a gene: 13. This CDR3 is built from 14 residues. The germline gives CDR1 SGHTS, CDR2 YDEGEE.